The 17 T cell receptor beta chains presented below share a single source sample, sequenced in a study of blood T cell repertoires in COVID-19. Data came from immunoSEQ multiplex PCR; TCRdb stores just in-frame clones and leaves some out. The table includes 150,000 to 200,000 clones, 70% to 90% detected once. The material sequenced was peripheral blood. All receptors come from a woman aged 55-69 years with COVID-19, enrolled during active disease.

The CDR3 bases are TGTGCCAGCAGCAGCGGGCCCACCGGCGAGCAGTACTTC. It codes for CASSSGPTGEQYF. The chain carries TRBV11-3 and TRBJ2-7, with D perhaps matching TRBD2 (6 bases). The germline V gene has CDR1 SGHNT and CDR2 YENEEA. V gave up 5 bases and J gave up 6 bases, with 14 bases separating them. The CDR3 is 13 amino acids.

The gene calls are TRBV7-9 and TRBJ2-1; TRBD2 matches 12 bases. The CDR3 has 16 residues. Trimming took 5 bases from V and 12 from J; bases not matched to a gene: 14. Germline V gene sequence: CDR1 SEHNR, CDR2 FQNEAQ (reference sequence). CDR3 in DNA: TGTGCCAGCAGCCACTCTAGCGGGAGGGCTAGGGAACGGCAGTTCTTC. This codes for CASSHSSGRARERQFF.

The chain is built from TRBV6-4 and TRBJ2-7, with TRBD2 matching 10 bases. Germline trimming cut 6 bases from V and 0 bases from J; bases unmatched to any gene: 8. The CDR3 spans 16 residues. Germline CDR1 is MRHNA and CDR2 is SNTAGT. For the CDR3, the DNA is TGTGCCAGCAGCTTAACCGGGACTAGCGACTCCTACGAGCAGTACTTC. As protein: CASSLTGTSDSYEQYF.

The CDR3 here is CASSYSPTINTGELFF. The CDR3, as DNA: TGTGCCAGCAGTTACTCGCCAACTATAAACACCGGGGAGCTGTTTTTT. The rearrangement links TRBV6-5 to TRBJ2-2; D unresolved. Trimming shortened V by 0 bases and J by 2 bases, and 10 bases separated the two germline ends. The CDR3 totals 16 residues. Per germline, CDR1 MNHEY and CDR2 SVGAGI.

V usage is TRBV5-1 and J usage is TRBJ2-7; TRBD1 aligns across 10 bases. The CDR3 length is 16 residues. Germline CDR1 SGHRS, CDR2 YFSETQ. V lost 3 bases to trimming and J lost 7 bases; unmatched junction nucleotides: 13. Here the CDR3 DNA reads TGCGCCAGCAGCTCGACACCGGGACAGGGGTCTGGAGAGCAGTACTTC. Encoded protein: CASSSTPGQGSGEQYF.

This clone has only a few counts. J is TRBJ2-3 and V is TRBV10-2, with TRBD1 identical over 7 bases. Trimming cost V 10 bases and J 3 bases; bases outside gene matches: 10. Germline lookup yields CDR1 WSHSY and CDR2 SAAADI. This CDR3 region has 14 residues. Here the CDR3 reads CAILSAGGTDTQYF. Written as DNA, the CDR3 is TGCGCCATTCTCTCGGCAGGGGGTACAGATACGCAGTATTTT.

V is TRBV30 and J is TRBJ2-1; TRBD2 matches at 10 bases. The CDR3 covers 16 residues. After removal of 3 bases from V and 1 base from J, the junction contained 6 bases not matched to a gene. Per germline, CDR1 GTSNPN and CDR2 SVGIG (reference sequence). The CDR3 spells CAWSHLSGRSYNEQFF. The CDR3 DNA sequence: TGTGCCTGGAGCCACCTTAGCGGGAGGTCCTACAATGAGCAGTTCTTC. The full variable domain, with the rest looked up from reference TRBV30 and TRBJ2-1, is SQTIHQWPATLVQPVGSPLSLECTVEGTSNPNLYWYRQAAGRGLQLLFYSVGIGQISSEVPQNLSASRPQDRQFILSSKKLLLSDSGFYLCAWSHLSGRSYNEQFFGPGTRLTVL.

This chain connects TRBV29-1 to TRBJ2-7; tentative D call: TRBD1 (6 bases). Germline-derived CDR1 and CDR2 are SQVTM and ANQGSEA. The CDR3 is 12 residues long. The V and J ends lost 6 bases and 3 bases respectively, with 12 bases between them. DNA for the CDR3: TGCAGCGTAGTAACAGGGATCTACGAGCAGTACTTC. It is translated as CSVVTGIYEQYF.

This clone was seen only once. The chain is built from TRBV7-2 and TRBJ2-7, with D possibly matching TRBD1 (6 bases). V was clipped by 2 bases and J by 1 base, with 9 bases between them. CDR3 length: 14 residues. The germline V gene has CDR1 SGHTA and CDR2 FQGNSA. Here the CDR3 DNA reads TGTGCCAGCAGCTTACAGACAGGATCCTACGAGCAGTACTTC. Residues: CASSLQTGSYEQYF.

The V gene is TRBV13, the J gene TRBJ2-2, with D uncertain. Trimming took 1 base from V and 6 from J, leaving 6 bases between them. This CDR3 has 13 residues. Germline loops: CDR1 PRHDT, CDR2 FYEKMQ (reference sequence). CDR3 sequence: CASSLVVAGELFF. The CDR3 DNA reads as TGTGCCAGCAGCTTAGTTGTAGCCGGGGAGCTGTTTTTT.

For this clone: This specimen includes other DNA sequences encoding the same CDR3. The rearrangement uses TRBV5-1 and TRBJ2-7; D may be TRBD2 (5 bases). Trimming stripped 0 bases from V and 4 bases from J, with 11 bases between. The CDR3 sequence is 14 residues long. Germline loops: CDR1 SGHRS, CDR2 YFSETQ. The CDR3 bases are TGCGCCAGCAGCTTGGAGAATAGCGCGTACGAGCAGTACTTC. Its protein is CASSLENSAYEQYF.

This rearrangement joins TRBV19 to TRBJ2-5; D might be TRBD2 (6 bases). In germline, CDR1 is LNHDA, CDR2 SQIVND (reference sequence). The V end lost 5 bases, the J end lost 4 bases, and 14 bases lay between the germline ends. CDR3 size: 14 residues. CDR3 region: CASSGRWSRETQYF. The CDR3 nucleotides are TGTGCCAGTAGTGGGAGGTGGAGCCGAGAGACCCAGTACTTC.

The rearrangement joins TRBV12-3 or TRBV12-4 to TRBJ2-7; 7 bases map to TRBD1. CDR3 length: 13 residues. V lost 3 bases to trimming and J lost 5 bases; unmatched junction nucleotides: 4. For the CDR3, the DNA is TGTGCCAGCAGTTTTCGACAGGGAGACGAGCAGTACTTC. This encodes CASSFRQGDEQYF.

This chain links TRBV28 with TRBJ1-1, with 7 bases matching TRBD1. J was trimmed by 5 bases and V by 3 bases; bases with no gene match: 0. The germline CDR1 and CDR2 sequences are MDHEN and SYDVKM. This CDR3 has 12 amino acids. The CDR3, as DNA: TGTGCCAGCAGTTTGACAGGGACTGAAGCTTTCTTT. It codes for CASSLTGTEAFF.

There are a few counts of this clone. The gene calls are TRBV9 and TRBJ1-2; 8 bases fit TRBD1. The germline V gene has CDR1 SGDLS and CDR2 YYNGEE. J gave up 0 bases and V 4 bases, and 5 bases lay outside the gene matches. The CDR3 totals 15 residues. CDR3 DNA: TGTGCCAGCAGCATCGGACAGGGACCTAACTATGGCTACACCTTC. This encodes CASSIGQGPNYGYTF.

This chain joins TRBV30 and TRBJ2-5; D call uncertain. The V gene's germline CDR1 is GTSNPN and CDR2 SVGIG (reference sequence). V dropped 2 bases and J dropped 4 bases, with 5 bases sitting between them. This CDR3 has 11 amino acids. As DNA, the CDR3 is TGTGCCTGGAGTCCTGTAGAGACCCAGTACTTC. The encoded protein is CAWSPVETQYF.

J is TRBJ2-3 and V is TRBV4-3; unclear D gene. With 1 base removed from V and 0 bases from J, the gap between germline ends came to 11 bases. The CDR3 covers 16 residues. Germline V CDR1 and CDR2: LGHNA, YSLEER. The CDR3 region is CASSQGSPTSTDTQYF. CDR3 nucleotides: TGCGCCAGCAGCCAAGGGTCACCCACTAGCACAGATACGCAGTATTTT.